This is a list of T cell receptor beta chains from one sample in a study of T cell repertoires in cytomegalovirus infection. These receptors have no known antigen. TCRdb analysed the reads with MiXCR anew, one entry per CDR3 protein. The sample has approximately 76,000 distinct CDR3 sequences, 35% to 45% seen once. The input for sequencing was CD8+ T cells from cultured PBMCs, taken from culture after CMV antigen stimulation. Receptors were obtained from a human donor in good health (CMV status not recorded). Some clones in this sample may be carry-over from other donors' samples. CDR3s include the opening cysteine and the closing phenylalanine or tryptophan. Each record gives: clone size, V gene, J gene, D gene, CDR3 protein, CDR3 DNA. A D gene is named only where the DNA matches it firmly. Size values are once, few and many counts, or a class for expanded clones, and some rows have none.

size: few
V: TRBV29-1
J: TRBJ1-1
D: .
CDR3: CSVEDFQGRDTEAFF
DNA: TGCAGCGTTGAAGATTTCCAGGGGAGAGACACTGAAGCTTTCTTT

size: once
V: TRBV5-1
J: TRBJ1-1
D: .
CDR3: CASSADVGLSTEAFF
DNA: TGCGCCAGCAGCGCGGACGTGGGGCTGAGCACTGAAGCTTTCTTT

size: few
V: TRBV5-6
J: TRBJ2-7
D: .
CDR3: CASSLSTNEQYF
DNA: TGTGCCAGCAGCTTGTCAACGAACGAGCAGTACTTC

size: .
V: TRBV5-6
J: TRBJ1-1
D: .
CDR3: CASSLAQGVETEAFF
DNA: TGTGCCAGCAGCCTTGCACAGGGAGTAGAAACTGAAGCTTTCTTT

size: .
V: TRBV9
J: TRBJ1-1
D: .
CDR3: CASSVVIAGPTFDPEAFF
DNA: TGTGCCAGCAGCGTAGTCATCGCCGGGCCAACCTTTGACCCTGAAGCTTTCTTT

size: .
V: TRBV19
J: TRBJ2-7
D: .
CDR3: CASSLATQAYEQYF
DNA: TGTGCCAGTAGTTTAGCCACCCAGGCCTACGAGCAGTACTTC

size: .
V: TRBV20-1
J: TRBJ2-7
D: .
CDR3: CSAKELAAFANYYEQYF
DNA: TGCAGTGCCAAAGAGTTGGCAGCTTTCGCCAATTACTACGAGCAGTACTTC

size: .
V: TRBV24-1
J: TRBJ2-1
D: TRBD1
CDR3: CATSDLETGDEQFF
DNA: TGTGCCACCAGTGATTTGGAAACAGGGGATGAGCAGTTCTTC

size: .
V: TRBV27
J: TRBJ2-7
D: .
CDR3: CASSSGGTYEQYF
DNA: TGTGCCAGCAGTTCCGGCGGGACCTACGAGCAGTACTTC

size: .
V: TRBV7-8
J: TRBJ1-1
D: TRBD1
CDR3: CASSPYPPGGENTEAFF
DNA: TGTGCCAGCAGCCCCTACCCCCCAGGGGGTGAGAACACTGAAGCTTTCTTT